This T cell receptor (beta chain) was profiled in a study of blood T cell repertoires in COVID-19. Generated by immunoSEQ multiplex PCR, the TCRdb table keeps only in-frame clones and is missing some. The sample records about 150,000 clones, approximately 83% being singletons. CDR1 SGHTA and CDR2 FQGNSA come from the germline V gene. This CDR3 is 16 amino acids long. V was clipped by 1 base and J by 4 bases, with 14 bases between them. There are a few counts of this clone. Two negative PCRs, clearance, or symptom resolution were required of recovered Cohort 3 donors. The J gene is TRBJ1-5, the V gene TRBV7-2, with TRBD1 as a possible D gene (6 bases). The sequence came from a man between 50 and 59 years old who had recovered from COVID-19. The sequenced sample consisted of PBMCs or T cells enriched from blood (not recorded which). The CDR3 protein is CASSLVGGGTNQPQHF. Here the CDR3 DNA reads TGTGCCAGCAGCTTAGTGGGAGGGGGGACAAATCAGCCCCAGCATTTT.